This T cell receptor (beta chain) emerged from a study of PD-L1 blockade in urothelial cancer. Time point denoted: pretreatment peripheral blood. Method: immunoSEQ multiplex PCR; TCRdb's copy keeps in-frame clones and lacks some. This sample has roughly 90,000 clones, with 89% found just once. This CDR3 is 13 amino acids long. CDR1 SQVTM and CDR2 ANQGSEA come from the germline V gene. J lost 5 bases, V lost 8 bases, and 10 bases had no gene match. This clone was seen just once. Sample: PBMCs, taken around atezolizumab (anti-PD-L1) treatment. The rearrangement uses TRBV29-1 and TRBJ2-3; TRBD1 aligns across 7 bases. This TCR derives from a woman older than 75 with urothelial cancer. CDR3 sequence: CSQGQEAGDTQYF. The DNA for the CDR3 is TGCAGCCAAGGACAGGAGGCCGGAGATACGCAGTATTTT.